Included here is one TCR beta chain sequence, with context. Its target is unknown. Per the germline V gene, CDR1 is LNHDA and CDR2 is SQIVND (reference sequence). The ends were cut back, 8 bases at V and 0 bases at J, with 16 bases in the middle. The CDR3 extends over 16 amino acids. This specimen belongs to a study of regulatory dendritic cells for organ transplantation. Study observations and caveats: Naive T cells showed high diversity, memory cells less, memory CD8+ least.

TCRdb's table, derived via immunoSEQ multiplex PCR, lists solely in-frame clones and lacks some. The sample has 28,000 or so clones, approximately 78% seen once. The clonotype was recovered from a human donor in good health. Sequenced material: naive CD4+ T cells from blood. Subset: CD45RA+ naive T cells. This chain connects TRBV19 to TRBJ1-4; perhaps TRBD1 as D (6 bases). As DNA, the CDR3 is TGTGCCAGTGCACGGACAGCCTCGACAACTAATGAAAAACTGTTTTTT. Encoded protein: CASARTASTTNEKLFF. Combining the CDR3 with reference TRBV19 and TRBJ1-4 gives the whole variable domain DGGITQSPKYLFRKEGQNVTLSCEQNLNHDAMYWYRQDPGQGLRLIYYSQIVNDFQKGDIAEGYSVSREKKESFPLTVTSAQKNPTAFYLCASARTASTTNEKLFFGSGTQLSVL.